The 19 T cell receptor beta chains below all came from one sample that was sequenced in a study of immune cell composition in non-small cell lung cancer. The assay was immunoSEQ multiplex PCR, and TCRdb's table has in-frame clones only and misses some. In the table there are roughly 16,000 clones, 77% of which are singletons. Normal lung sampling was at least 3 cm from the tumour, as distant as possible. The same data also went into a second study, on CD4 T cells in lung cancer.

The sample consisted of non-adjacent lung tissue. Every receptor here comes from a human donor with non-small cell lung cancer.

The chain couples TRBV19 to TRBJ2-1; 13 positions agree with TRBD2. The germline gives CDR1 LNHDA, CDR2 SQIVND (reference sequence). J was trimmed by 8 bases and V by 1 base; bases with no gene match: 2. The CDR3 has 15 amino acids. The DNA of the CDR3 is TGTGCCAGTAGTATAGGGACTAGCGGGAGTGATGAGCAGTTCTTC. This encodes CASSIGTSGSDEQFF.

The gene calls are TRBV30 and TRBJ2-3; 8 nucleotides agree with TRBD1. The V gene's germline CDR1 is GTSNPN and CDR2 SVGIG (reference sequence). CDR3 length: 14 residues. The ends lost 5 bases at V and 2 bases at J; junction bases unmatched: 6. The CDR3 loop is CAWGQGLATDTQYF. The CDR3 DNA follows: TGTGCCTGGGGACAGGGCTTAGCCACAGATACGCAGTATTTT.

The chain has TRBV18 and TRBJ1-1; 10 positions agree with TRBD1. Trimming removed 5 bases from V and 1 base from J; junction bases left unmatched: 7. The V gene's germline CDR1 is KGHSH and CDR2 LQKENI. This CDR3 has 16 residues. The CDR3 bases are TGTGCCAGCTCAACCCGACAGGGGGCGTCGAACACTGAAGCTTTCTTT. Translated, it gives CASSTRQGASNTEAFF.

The rearrangement joins TRBV7-2 to TRBJ2-7, with D perhaps assigned TRBD1 or TRBD2 (5 bases each). Germline CDR1 and CDR2: SGHTA and FQGNSA. Deletions cut 5 bases from V and 7 bases from J, with 21 bases between. The length of the CDR3 is 15 residues. The CDR3 coding sequence is TGTGCCAGCAGCCATTCCGGGGCAGGCTTTCGGGAGCAGTACTTC. It specifies CASSHSGAGFREQYF.

The chain uses TRBV19 and TRBJ2-7; D gene ambiguous. Per germline, CDR1 LNHDA and CDR2 SQIVND (reference sequence). CDR3 length: 14 residues. Trimming stripped 10 bases from V and 2 bases from J, with 18 bases between. The CDR3 region has the DNA TGTGCCACCAAAAAGGCACTCCCTCCCTACGAGCAGTACTTC. It specifies CATKKALPPYEQYF.

The chain joins TRBV19 to TRBJ1-6, with D hard to call. Trimming took off 6 bases at V and 8 bases at J, with 14 bases between the two ends. The CDR3 totals 14 residues. The V gene's germline CDR1 is LNHDA and CDR2 SQIVND (reference sequence). CDR3 coding DNA: TGTGCCAGTAGCGGCGGCAGGCTAGATTCACCCCTCCACTTT. Its translation: CASSGGRLDSPLHF.

This clone was counted between two and nine times. The chain combines TRBV27 with TRBJ1-1; 11 bases are shared with TRBD1. The CDR3 is made up of 16 amino acids. V lost 1 base and J lost 3; bases outside the gene matches: 4. Germline-derived CDR1 and CDR2 are MNHEY and SMNVEV (reference sequence). The DNA of the CDR3 is TGTGCCAGCAGTTTATTTGGGACAGGGGGAGACACTGAAGCTTTCTTT. It codes for CASSLFGTGGDTEAFF.

The V gene is TRBV27, the J gene TRBJ2-7, with 7 bases lining up with TRBD1. CDR1 and CDR2 (germline): MNHEY, SMNVEV (reference sequence). Unmatched junction bases numbered 0, after V lost 1 base and J lost 6 bases. This CDR3 comprises 12 residues. The chain's CDR3 is CASSLYRGEQYF. The DNA for the CDR3 is TGTGCCAGCAGTTTATACAGGGGCGAGCAGTACTTC.

V and J are TRBV6-5 and TRBJ1-3; D call uncertain. Trimming cost V 2 bases and J 5 bases, with 16 bases left between them. CDR1 is MNHEY, CDR2 SVGAGI, per germline. The length of the CDR3 is 16 residues. In DNA form, the CDR3 reads TGTGCCAGCAGTTACGACGCGGGAGGGTTGCGAAACACCATATATTTT. It is translated as CASSYDAGGLRNTIYF.

The chain links TRBV7-2 to TRBJ1-2; 7 nucleotides match TRBD1. The CDR3 is 13 amino acids. The ends lost 2 bases at V and 4 bases at J; junction bases unmatched: 1. Germline CDR1 is SGHTA and CDR2 is FQGNSA. CDR3 region: CASSLQGGYGYTF. CDR3 nucleotides: TGTGCCAGCAGCTTACAGGGGGGCTATGGCTACACCTTC. Using reference TRBV7-2 and TRBJ1-2 for the parts outside the CDR3, the full variable domain is GAGVSQSPSNKVTEKGKDVELRCDPISGHTALYWYRQSLGQGLEFLIYFQGNSAPDKSGLPSDRFSAERTGGSVSTLTIQRTQQEDSAVYLCASSLQGGYGYTFGSGTRLTVV.

The chain carries TRBV5-5 and TRBJ2-2, with D maybe TRBD2 (6 bases). This CDR3 contains 16 residues. The germline gives CDR1 SGHKS, CDR2 YYEKEE (reference sequence). The ends were cut back, 5 bases at V and 0 bases at J, with 14 bases in the middle. The CDR3: CASRGSGLTNTGELFF. The CDR3 region has the DNA TGTGCCAGCAGGGGGAGCGGACTAACGAACACCGGGGAGCTGTTTTTT.

In its sample, this clone is medium-sized. This chain links TRBV7-3 with TRBJ2-2; D is tentatively TRBD1 or TRBD2 (5 bases each). Germline V CDR1 and CDR2: SGHTA, FQGTGA. CDR3 length equals 15 residues. Trimming removed 2 bases from V and 2 bases from J, with 9 bases in between. The CDR3, as DNA: TGTGCCAGCAGCTTAGATCGGGACAACACCGGGGAGCTGTTTTTT. The encoded protein is CASSLDRDNTGELFF. The full variable domain, its missing parts supplied by reference TRBV7-3 and TRBJ2-2, is GAGVSQTPSNKVTEKGKYVELRCDPISGHTALYWYRQSLGQGPEFLIYFQGTGAADDSGLPNDRFFAVRPEGSVSTLKIQRTERGDSAVYLCASSLDRDNTGELFFGEGSRLTVL.

V is TRBV5-1 and J is TRBJ2-1; tentative D call: TRBD2 (6 bases). The CDR3 has 15 amino acids. Trimming shortened V by 4 bases and J by 3 bases, and 14 bases separated the two germline ends. Germline V gene sequence: CDR1 SGHRS, CDR2 YFSETQ. The DNA for the CDR3 is TGCGCCAGCAGCCTTTCGGTGGGGGGCTACAATGAGCAGTTCTTC. Translation: CASSLSVGGYNEQFF.

The V and J genes are TRBV7-9 and TRBJ2-2; a possible D gene is TRBD1 (5 bases). This CDR3 has 16 amino acids. V was cut by 0 bases and J by 6 bases, with 14 bases left in between. The germline V gene encodes CDR1 SEHNR and CDR2 FQNEAQ (reference sequence). This CDR3 is CASSLAKGNLAGELFF. For the CDR3, the DNA is TGTGCCAGCAGCTTAGCGAAGGGGAATTTGGCCGGGGAGCTGTTTTTT.

This clone was detected only a few times. This chain joins TRBV6-6 and TRBJ2-5, with D uncertain. Trimming stripped 0 bases from V and 0 bases from J, with 8 bases between. CDR3 length equals 15 residues. Germline CDR1 and CDR2: MNHNY and SVGAGI (reference sequence). Written as DNA, the CDR3 is TGTGCCAGCAGTTACTCGATCAGATACCAAGAGACCCAGTACTTC. Its translation is CASSYSIRYQETQYF.

The chain uses TRBV11-3 and TRBJ2-3; tentatively, D is TRBD2 (5 bases). V was clipped by 5 bases and J by 6 bases, with 12 bases between them. The germline V gene has CDR1 SGHNT and CDR2 YENEEA. The CDR3 is made up of 13 amino acids. The CDR3 is CASSVSDWDTQYF. The CDR3 DNA sequence: TGTGCCAGCAGCGTATCGGACTGGGATACGCAGTATTTT.

The V gene is TRBV5-1, the J gene TRBJ2-7, with D possibly matching TRBD1 (5 bases). CDR3 size: 14 residues. The germline V gene encodes CDR1 SGHRS and CDR2 YFSETQ. The germline V and J ends were trimmed by 0 bases and 2 bases, with 9 bases remaining between them. CDR3 DNA: TGCGCCAGCAGCTTGGGGGGCATTACCTACGAGCAGTACTTC. It specifies CASSLGGITYEQYF.

The V gene is TRBV19, the J gene TRBJ1-2; the match to TRBD1 covers 10 bases. This CDR3 has 14 residues. The ends lost 6 bases at V and 8 bases at J; junction bases unmatched: 9. CDR1 and CDR2 (germline): LNHDA, SQIVND (reference sequence). The chain's CDR3 is CASRPPGTGDGYTF. The CDR3, as DNA: TGTGCCAGTAGGCCTCCCGGGACAGGGGACGGCTACACCTTC.

V gene TRBV2 combines with J gene TRBJ2-2; tentative D call: TRBD1 (5 bases). Trimming left V 7 bases short and J 2 bases short, with 11 bases between. CDR1 SNHLY and CDR2 FYNNEI come from the germline V gene. The CDR3 is 14 residues long. In DNA, the CDR3 is TGTGCCAGCAACCTAGGACACAACACCGGGGAGCTGTTTTTT. Its translation is CASNLGHNTGELFF.